Sequencing of this T cell receptor (beta chain) was carried out in a study of T cells in Graves' hyperthyroidism and ophthalmopathy. Turning to the study itself: The initial diagnosis was the point when peripheral blood was collected, ahead of any treatment.

Findings and caveats of the study: Stable hyperthyroidism was told apart from ophthalmopathy by a model built on 13 V-J features.

Any patient presenting with uncontrolled infection, other autoimmune disease, pregnancy or lactation was left out. Amplified TCR beta CDR3 regions came from RNA transcripts. The TCR CDR3 first-round RT-PCR relied on the HTBI primer set. One entry per CDR3 protein results from TCRdb running MiXCR on the multiplex PCR reads. The sample has about 350,000 distinct CDR3 sequences, around a sixth seen once; the top ten hold roughly 15%. As regards this clonotype: What it binds is unknown. Possible read error: a much larger clone is one base away.

V was pared by 10 bases and J by 3 bases, with 21 bases between. The germline V gene has CDR1 LNHDA and CDR2 SQIVND (reference sequence). The CDR3 consists of 16 residues. Specimen: blood. This rearrangement joins TRBV19 to TRBJ2-2; a possible D gene is TRBD2 (6 bases). The origin of this receptor is a woman aged 40 to 50 with Graves' ophthalmopathy. CDR3 residues: CAISGSKTAYTGELFF. CDR3 nucleotides: TGTGCCATTAGCGGTTCCAAGACAGCGTACACCGGGGAGCTGTTTTTT.